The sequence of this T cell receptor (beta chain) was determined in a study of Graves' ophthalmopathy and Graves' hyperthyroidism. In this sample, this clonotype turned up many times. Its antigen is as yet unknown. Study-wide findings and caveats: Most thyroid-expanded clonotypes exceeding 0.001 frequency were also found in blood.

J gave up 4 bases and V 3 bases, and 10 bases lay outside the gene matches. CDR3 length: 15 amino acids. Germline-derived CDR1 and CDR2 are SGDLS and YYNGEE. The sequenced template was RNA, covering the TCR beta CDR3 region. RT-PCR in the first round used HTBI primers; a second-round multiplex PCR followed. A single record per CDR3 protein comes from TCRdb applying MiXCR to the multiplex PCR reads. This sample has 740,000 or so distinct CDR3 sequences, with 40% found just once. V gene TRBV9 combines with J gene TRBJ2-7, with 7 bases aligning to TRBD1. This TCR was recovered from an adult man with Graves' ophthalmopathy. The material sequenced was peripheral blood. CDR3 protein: CASSASTGTRYEQYF. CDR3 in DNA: TGTGCCAGCAGCGCTTCGACAGGGACGCGGTACGAGCAGTACTTC. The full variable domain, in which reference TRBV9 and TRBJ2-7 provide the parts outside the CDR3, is DSGVTQTPKHLITATGQRVTLRCSPRSGDLSVYWYQQSLDQGLQFLIQYYNGEERAKGNILERFSAQQFPDLHSELNLSSLELGDSALYFCASSASTGTRYEQYFGPGTRLTVT.